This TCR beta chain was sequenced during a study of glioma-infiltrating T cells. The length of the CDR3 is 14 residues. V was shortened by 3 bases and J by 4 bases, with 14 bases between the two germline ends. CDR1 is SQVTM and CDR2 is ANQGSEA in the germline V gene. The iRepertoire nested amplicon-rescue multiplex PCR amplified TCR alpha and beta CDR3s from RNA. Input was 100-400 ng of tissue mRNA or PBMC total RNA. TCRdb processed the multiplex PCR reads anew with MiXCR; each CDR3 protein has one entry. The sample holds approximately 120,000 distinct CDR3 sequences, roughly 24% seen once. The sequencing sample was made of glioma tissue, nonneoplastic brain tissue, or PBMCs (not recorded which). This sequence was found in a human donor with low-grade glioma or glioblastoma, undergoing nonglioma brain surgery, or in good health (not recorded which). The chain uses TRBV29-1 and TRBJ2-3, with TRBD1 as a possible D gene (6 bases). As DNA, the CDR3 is TGCAGCGTTGAGGGGGCTGGGAGACCAGATACGCAGTATTTT. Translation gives CSVEGAGRPDTQYF.